The table lists the clone carrying this T cell receptor (beta chain) with a few counts. Its specificity is unknown. The sample belongs to a study of regulatory T cells in long-lasting Graves disease. In the study overall: Persistence in Graves' disease denoted antithyroid drug use beyond 5 years alongside positive TSH receptor antibodies.

Time point defined: persistent/refractory GD, antithyroid drugs over 5 years with positive TRAb. PBMC-extracted RNA yielded the TCR library. CDR3 size: 15 residues. V shed 0 bases, J shed 4 bases, and the junction held 5 bases outside the gene matches. CDR1 SGHAT and CDR2 FQNNGV come from the germline V gene. Overall study results and limits: Among samples with persistent disease, TRBV28, TRBJ1-2 and TRBJ2-5 were favored. Persistent cases of Graves' showed reduced TCR diversity relative to newly diagnosed patients.

Building of the TCR beta libraries involved iRepertoire HTBI primers and Arm-PCR of CDR3 regions. TCRdb ran MiXCR on the multiplex PCR reads and lists one entry per CDR3 protein. The sample has about 660,000 distinct CDR3 sequences, about 32% seen once. The rearrangement links TRBV11-2 to TRBJ2-7, with 8 bases lining up with TRBD1. Source: peripheral blood mononuclear cells (PBMCs), taken when the disease was refractory, from a patient treated with antithyroid drugs. The clonotype originates from a female donor with Graves disease. The CDR3 is CASSLDGQGYYEQYF. In DNA, the CDR3 is TGTGCCAGCAGCTTAGACGGACAGGGCTATTACGAGCAGTACTTC.